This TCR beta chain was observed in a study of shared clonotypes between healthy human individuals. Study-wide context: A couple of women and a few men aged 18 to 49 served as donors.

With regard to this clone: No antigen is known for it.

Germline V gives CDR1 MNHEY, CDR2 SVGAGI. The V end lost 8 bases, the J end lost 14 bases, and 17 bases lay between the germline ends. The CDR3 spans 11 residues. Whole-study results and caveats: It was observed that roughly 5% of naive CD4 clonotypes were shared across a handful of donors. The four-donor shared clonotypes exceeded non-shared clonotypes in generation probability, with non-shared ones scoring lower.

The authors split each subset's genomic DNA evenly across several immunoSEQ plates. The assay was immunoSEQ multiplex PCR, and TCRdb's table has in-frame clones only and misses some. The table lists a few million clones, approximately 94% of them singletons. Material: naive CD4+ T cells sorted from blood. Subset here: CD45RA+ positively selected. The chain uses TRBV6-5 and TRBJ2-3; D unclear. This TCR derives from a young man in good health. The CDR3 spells CASEEGVYRYF. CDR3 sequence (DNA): TGTGCCAGCGAGGAAGGAGTTTATCGGTATTTT.